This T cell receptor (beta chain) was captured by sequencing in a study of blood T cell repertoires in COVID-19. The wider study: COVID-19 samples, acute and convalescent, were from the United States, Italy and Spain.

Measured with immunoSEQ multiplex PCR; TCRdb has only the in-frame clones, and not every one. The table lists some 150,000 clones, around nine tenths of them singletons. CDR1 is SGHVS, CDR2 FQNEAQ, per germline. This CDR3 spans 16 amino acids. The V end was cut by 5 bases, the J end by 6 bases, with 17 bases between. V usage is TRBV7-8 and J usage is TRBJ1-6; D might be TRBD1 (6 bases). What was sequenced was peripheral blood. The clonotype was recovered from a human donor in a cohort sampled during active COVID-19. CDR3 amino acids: CASSSRTETGNSPLHF. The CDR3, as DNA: TGTGCCAGCAGCAGCCGGACAGAGACGGGTAATTCACCCCTCCACTTT.